The next 13 T cell receptor beta chains were all read from a single sample in a study of blood T cells in healthy people across ages. The use of a sample-barcoded 5' primer and a J-beta primer mix characterized a second PCR of 7 to 11 cycles. Each CDR3 protein gets one entry after TCRdb re-called the 5' RACE reads with MiXCR. The repertoire holds 590,000 or so distinct CDR3 sequences, with around 31% as singletons. The source material was blood. The source of these receptors is an elderly woman in good health.

This sequence joins TRBV7-2 and TRBJ1-1; D possibly corresponds to TRBD1 (6 bases). The CDR3 is made up of 13 amino acids. V lost 8 bases and J 7 bases, leaving 17 bases between the germline ends. Per the germline V gene, CDR1 is SGHTA and CDR2 is FQGNSA. The DNA of the CDR3 is TGTGCCAGCGGGAATCAGGGGTTCAGTGAAGCTTTCTTT. Translating gives CASGNQGFSEAFF.

In its sample, this clonotype was seen once. Being one base from a much bigger clone, this may be a read error. The chain carries TRBV5-1 and TRBJ2-7; no clear D. The end of the DNA is better explained by TRBJ2-5, so the J call may be wrong. This CDR3 has 14 amino acids. Germline CDR1 reads SGHRS; CDR2 reads YFSETQ. The CDR3 DNA is TGCGCCAGCAGCTTGGAAGGGATTGTGGAGACCCAGTACTTC. Encoded protein: CASSLEGIVETQYF.

Details on this clonotype: Since a much larger clone is just one base distant, this may be a read error. CDR3 DNA sequence: TGTGCCAGCAGCAAAAACCCTAGACGGGGGAATGAAAAACTGTTTTTT. Residues: CASSKNPRRGNEKLFF. The chain combines TRBV21-1 with TRBJ1-4; TRBD1 is the table's D call and was not checked against the DNA. TRBV21-1 is deemed a pseudogene. The CDR3 runs to 16 residues.

This clonotype showed up just a few times. A much larger clonotype is one base distant, so this may be a read error. The V gene is TRBV27, the J gene TRBJ2-5, with D possibly matching TRBD1 (6 bases). The J call may be faulty, since TRBJ2-7 better matches the DNA end. The CDR3 totals 12 residues. Germline CDR1 is MNHEY and CDR2 is SMNVEV (reference sequence). For the CDR3, the DNA is TGTGCCAGCAGGGGGGCTTACTACGAGCAGTACTTC. The encoded protein is CASRGAYYEQYF.

This clonotype came up many times. V gene TRBV7-3 combines with J gene TRBJ2-3, with D possibly matching TRBD1 (5 bases). Trimming stripped 5 bases from V and 6 bases from J, with 12 bases between. Germline V gene lookup returns CDR1 SGHTA and CDR2 FQGTGA. This CDR3 comprises 13 residues. As DNA, the CDR3 is TGTGCCAGCAGCCCTGGGGCTGTGGATACGCAGTATTTT. It yields the protein CASSPGAVDTQYF.

This clonotype was observed at least ten times. The chain is built from TRBV20-1 and TRBJ2-4; D unresolved. The CDR3 consists of 10 residues. V was shortened by 3 bases and J by 8 bases, with 5 bases between the two germline ends. Germline V CDR1 and CDR2: DFQATT, SNEGSKA (reference sequence). CDR3 sequence (DNA): TGCAGTGCTAGCGAAGACATTCAGTACTTC. This gives the protein CSASEDIQYF.

This clonotype was recorded at least ten times. CDR3 DNA: TGCGCCAGCAGCCAAGACAGGCGAGAAAAACTGTTTTTT. Its protein product is CASSQDRREKLFF. The chain carries TRBV4-3 and TRBJ1-4, with D unresolved. V was clipped by 0 bases and J by 8 bases, with 7 bases between them. The CDR3 is made up of 13 amino acids. Germline-derived CDR1 and CDR2 are LGHNA and YSLEER.

Comment on this clonotype: The junction shows a germline mismatch at one end, possibly a read error. The V and J genes are TRBV7-3 and TRBJ2-1; D remains unclear. Germline lookup yields CDR1 SGHTA and CDR2 FQGTGA. CDR3 length equals 11 residues. The CDR3: CGSSAGDAQFF. The CDR3 nucleotides read TGTGGCAGCAGCGCCGGAGACGCGCAGTTCTTC.

Many counts were recorded for this clonotype. The chain has TRBV6-6 and TRBJ1-2, with D possibly being TRBD1 (5 bases). CDR3 size: 12 residues. Trimming stripped 5 bases from V and 5 bases from J, with 9 bases between. The germline V gene has CDR1 MNHNY and CDR2 SVGAGI (reference sequence). The CDR3 loop reads CASSSDRYGYTF. In DNA, the CDR3 is TGTGCCAGCAGTAGCGACAGATATGGCTACACCTTC.

This clonotype was observed at least ten times. The genes are TRBV7-3 and TRBJ2-3; 8 bases map to TRBD2. Germline-derived CDR1 and CDR2 are SGHTA and FQGTGA. V lost 5 bases to trimming and J lost 1 base; unmatched junction nucleotides: 14. The CDR3 runs 18 residues. CDR3 loop: CASSASGGLTLGTDTQYF. The DNA for the CDR3 is TGTGCCAGCAGCGCCTCGGGGGGGCTCACTTTGGGCACAGATACGCAGTATTTT.

The chain uses TRBV5-1 and TRBJ2-3; the D gene is possibly TRBD2 (6 bases). V was shortened by 2 bases and J by 3 bases, with 13 bases between the two germline ends. This CDR3 contains 15 residues. In germline, CDR1 is SGHRS, CDR2 YFSETQ. The CDR3 region is CASSFRGWGTDTQYF. The CDR3, as DNA: TGCGCCAGCAGCTTCCGGGGGTGGGGGACAGATACGCAGTATTTT. Based on the CDR3 plus reference TRBV5-1 and TRBJ2-3, the full variable domain is KAGVTQTPRYLIKTRGQQVTLSCSPISGHRSVSWYQQTPGQGLQFLFEYFSETQRNKGNFPGRFSGRQFSNSRSEMNVSTLELGDSALYLCASSFRGWGTDTQYFGPGTRLTVL.

As concerns this clonotype: Just one base apart from a much larger clone, this may be a read error. The rearrangement joins TRBV11-2 to TRBJ2-5; possibly TRBD1 for D (6 bases). The CDR3 extends over 15 amino acids. Germline-derived CDR1 and CDR2 are SGHAT and FQNNGV. V was pared by 5 bases and J by 1 base, with 14 bases between. CDR3: CASSPYRVRQETQYF. In nucleotides, the CDR3 is TGTGCCAGCAGCCCGTACAGGGTTCGCCAAGAGACCCAGTACTTC.

For this clonotype: This may stem from a read error, because a much larger clone lies one nucleotide away. The chain employs TRBV7-3 and TRBJ2-1; 11 bases agree with TRBD2. The CDR3 sequence is 17 residues long. Trimming at V came to 5 bases and at J to 9 bases, leaving 15 bases not matched to a gene. Germline CDR1 and CDR2: SGHTA and FQGTGA. CDR3 amino acids: CASSVGATSGGSSEQFF. DNA of the CDR3: TGTGCCAGCAGCGTCGGGGCTACTAGCGGGGGAAGTAGTGAGCAGTTCTTC.